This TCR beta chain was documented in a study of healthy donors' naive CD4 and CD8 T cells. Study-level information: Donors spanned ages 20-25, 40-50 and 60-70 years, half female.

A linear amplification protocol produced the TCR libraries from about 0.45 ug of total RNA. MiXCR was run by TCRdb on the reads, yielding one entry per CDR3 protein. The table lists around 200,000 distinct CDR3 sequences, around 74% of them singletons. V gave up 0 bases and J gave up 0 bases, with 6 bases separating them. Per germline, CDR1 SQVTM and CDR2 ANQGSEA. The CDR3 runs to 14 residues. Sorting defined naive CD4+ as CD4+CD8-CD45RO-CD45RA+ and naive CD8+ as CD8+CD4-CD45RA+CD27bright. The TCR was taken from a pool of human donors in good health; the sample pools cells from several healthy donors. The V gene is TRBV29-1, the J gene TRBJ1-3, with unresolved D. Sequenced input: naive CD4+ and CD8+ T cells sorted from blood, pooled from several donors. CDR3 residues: CSVEDSNSGNTIYF. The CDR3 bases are TGCAGCGTTGAAGACTCCAACTCTGGAAACACCATATATTTT.